This T cell receptor beta chain is from a study of cytomegalovirus exposure and HLA in healthy donors. About this clone itself: Its specificity is not known.

The CDR3 is 14 amino acids. V trimming: 3 bases; J trimming: 0 bases; junction bases outside the gene matches: 1. The V gene's germline CDR1 is GTSNPN and CDR2 SVGIG (reference sequence). Generated by immunoSEQ multiplex PCR, the TCRdb table keeps only in-frame clones and is missing some. The sample shows fewer than 120,000 clones, approximately 88% of them seen only once. Findings and limits, study-wide: Most sequenced TCRs were rare (though some public TCRs occurred in many donors). Diagnosis of cytomegalovirus status made by the classifier reportedly showed high specificity and sensitivity. The authors confirmed in vitro that three CMV-associated chains were specific for CMV antigens.

This TCR came from a woman under 40 in good health and CMV-seropositive. The specimen was PBMCs. The chain is built from TRBV30 and TRBJ1-3; 8 bases align to TRBD1. CDR3 coding DNA: TGTGCCTGGAGCACAGGGGGCTCTGGAAACACCATATATTTT. Translating gives CAWSTGGSGNTIYF.